The 21 T cell receptor beta chains reported below all come from one sample, sequenced in a study of post-analysis software for immune sequencing data. Unique molecular identifiers were present in the TCR beta cDNA libraries. TCRdb reprocessed the PCR reads via MiXCR and lists one record per CDR3 protein. The sample includes hundreds of thousands of distinct CDR3 sequences, just under 30% of them seen just once. No cognate antigen is known for these TCRs. General study points: In patients, TRBV5-6, TRBV5-1 and TRBV20-1 belonged to five TRBV segments found more frequently than in controls.

The sequenced material came from blood. The source of these receptors is a girl aged 10-17 years with multiple sclerosis.

The V gene is TRBV7-7, the J gene TRBJ2-5; 9 bases agree with TRBD1. V trimming: 6 bases; J trimming: 5 bases; junction bases outside the gene matches: 13. CDR3 size: 16 residues. The germline CDR1 and CDR2 sequences are SSHAT and FNYEAQ (reference sequence). The CDR3 nucleotides are TGTGCCAGCAGAGCCGGGACAGGGTTAGGGGGGGAGACCCAGTACTTC. Protein sequence: CASRAGTGLGGETQYF.

This chain connects TRBV3-1 to TRBJ1-2, with D maybe TRBD1 (6 bases). This CDR3 spans 18 amino acids. The V gene's germline CDR1 is LGHDT and CDR2 YNNKEL (reference sequence). The V gene lost 0 bases and the J gene lost 1 base, with 18 bases spanning the gap. The CDR3 loop is CASSQETGLRDFNYGYTF. The CDR3 DNA reads TGTGCCAGCAGCCAAGAGACAGGACTTAGAGATTTTAACTATGGCTACACCTTC.

This clonotype has just a few counts. The V and J genes are TRBV10-3 and TRBJ2-4; no definite D call. The last part of the DNA fits TRBJ2-7 better; the J call may be wrong. This CDR3 comprises 12 residues. Germline CDR1 is ENHRY and CDR2 is SYGVKD. CDR3 region: CAIRGRSYEQYF. CDR3 bases: TGTGCCATCAGGGGCAGGTCCTACGAGCAGTACTTC.

The V gene is TRBV2, the J gene TRBJ1-2, with unresolved D. The CDR3 consists of 12 residues. V was pared by 7 bases and J by 5 bases, with 11 bases between. Germline V gene lookup returns CDR1 SNHLY and CDR2 FYNNEI. CDR3 protein: CASTEDKYGYTF. The CDR3 bases are TGTGCCAGCACCGAAGACAAATATGGCTACACCTTC.

CDR3 loop: CSVQTSGGSTDTQYF. Here the CDR3 DNA reads TGCAGCGTGCAGACTAGCGGGGGATCCACAGATACGCAGTATTTT. The V call is TRBV29-1, the J call TRBJ2-3, with 12 nucleotides matching TRBD2. With V trimmed by 6 bases and J by 2 bases, 6 bases remained unmatched. This CDR3 contains 15 residues. The germline V gene has CDR1 SQVTM and CDR2 ANQGSEA.

There are a few counts of this clonotype. The chain is built from TRBV10-3 and TRBJ1-5; a possible D gene is TRBD1 (5 bases). The CDR3 consists of 15 residues. V dropped 4 bases and J dropped 1 base, with 11 bases sitting between them. Germline CDR1 and CDR2: ENHRY and SYGVKD. Written as DNA, the CDR3 is TGTGCCATCAGTGGGGGGGTAGGGAGCAATCAGCCCCAGCATTTT. Its translation is CAISGGVGSNQPQHF.

The rearrangement uses TRBV29-1 and TRBJ2-5; a possible D gene is TRBD1 (6 bases). The J call could be wrong; TRBJ2-7 is a better fit for the DNA end. CDR3 size: 13 residues. In germline, CDR1 is SQVTM, CDR2 ANQGSEA. CDR3 coding DNA: TGCAGCGGGGGGCCGAGTGGGGGCCGCGAGCAGTACTTC. Its protein product is CSGGPSGGREQYF.

Notes on this clonotype: The conserved final phenylalanine or tryptophan is absent from the CDR3, which likely points to a read error. V usage is TRBV7-2 and J usage is TRBJ2-3; the D is unclear. V shed 2 bases and J shed 0 bases, with 9 bases lying between them. Looked up from germline, CDR1 is SGHTA and CDR2 is FQGNSA. The CDR3 totals 15 residues. The CDR3 reads CASSLRPASTDTQYL. CDR3 coding DNA: TGTGCCAGCAGCTTAAGGCCGGCTAGCACAGATACGCAGTATTTG.

J is TRBJ1-2 and V is TRBV27; no firm D call. Germline assignment: CDR1 MNHEY and CDR2 SMNVEV (reference sequence). V was trimmed by 4 bases and J by 2 bases, leaving 14 bases between them. This CDR3 has 15 residues. CDR3 DNA sequence: TGTGCCAGCAGTTCCTATTTTTTCGGGAACTATGGCTACACCTTC. Translated, it gives CASSSYFFGNYGYTF.

In this sample, this clonotype turned up a few times. The CDR3 region has the DNA TGCAGTGCTAGTCTTGAGCCGAATCAGCCCCAGCATTTT. Translating it yields CSASLEPNQPQHF. The chain uses TRBV20-1 and TRBJ1-5; D remains ambiguous. Germline CDR1 and CDR2: DFQATT and SNEGSKA (reference sequence). Trimming took off 3 bases at V and 4 bases at J, with 10 bases between the two ends. The CDR3 extends over 13 amino acids.

This clonotype was seen a few times. The chain employs TRBV7-8 and TRBJ2-3; D unclear. V shed 2 bases and J shed 6 bases, with 6 bases lying between them. The CDR3 covers 12 residues. Germline V gene lookup returns CDR1 SGHVS and CDR2 FQNEAQ. The CDR3 reads CASSLTRDTQYF. CDR3 DNA sequence: TGTGCCAGCAGCTTAACGAGGGATACGCAGTATTTT.

V is TRBV20-1 and J is TRBJ2-2, with 7 bases that match TRBD2. Germline CDR1 and CDR2: DFQATT and SNEGSKA (reference sequence). The CDR3 sequence is 15 residues long. Trimming at V came to 6 bases and at J to 3 bases, leaving 10 bases not matched to a gene. As DNA, the CDR3 is TGCAGTGCCCCCCTCGGCGGGAGTGACACCGGGGAGCTGTTTTTT. As protein: CSAPLGGSDTGELFF.

A note on this clonotype: At one boundary the junction diverges from the germline segment, which might be a read error. This rearrangement joins TRBV7-4 to TRBJ2-1; the D gene could be TRBD1 or TRBD2 (5 bases each). CDR1 is SGHVT and CDR2 is SQSDAQ in the germline V gene. The CDR3 has 13 amino acids. Written as DNA, the CDR3 is TGTGCCAGCAGCCTACGGGACCTCTATGAGCGGTTCTTC. Translating it yields CASSLRDLYERFF.

J is TRBJ2-1 and V is TRBV29-1, with 8 bases identical to TRBD2. The J segment lost 6 bases and the V segment lost 6 bases, leaving 10 bases of the junction unmatched. Germline CDR1 and CDR2: SQVTM and ANQGSEA. The CDR3 runs to 14 residues. The CDR3, as DNA: TGCAGCGTCTACGGACTAGCCTCCCGCAATGAGCAGTTCTTC. Encoded protein: CSVYGLASRNEQFF.

V is TRBV12-3 or TRBV12-4 and J is TRBJ2-3, with 8 bases matching TRBD2. CDR3 length: 15 residues. V dropped 5 bases and J dropped 4; count of bases not matched to a gene: 8. The CDR3 region is CASSDSGSPADTQYF. Here the CDR3 DNA reads TGTGCCAGCAGTGACAGCGGGAGTCCCGCAGATACGCAGTATTTT.

The chain carries TRBV4-3 and TRBJ2-3; D might be TRBD2 (6 bases). V was trimmed by 5 bases and J by 2 bases, leaving 14 bases between them. The germline V gene encodes CDR1 LGHNA and CDR2 YSLEER. The length of the CDR3 is 15 residues. The CDR3 is CASSGFLASTDTQYF. DNA for the CDR3: TGCGCCAGCAGCGGGTTTCTAGCGTCCACAGATACGCAGTATTTT.

The genes are TRBV20-1 and TRBJ1-2; D is unresolved. Germline V gene sequence: CDR1 DFQATT, CDR2 SNEGSKA (reference sequence). V was cut by 6 bases and J by 4 bases, with 3 bases left in between. The CDR3 is made up of 9 amino acids. CDR3 in amino acids: CSAAYGYTF. In DNA, the CDR3 is TGCAGTGCCGCCTATGGCTACACCTTC.

This clonotype has more than one count but fewer than ten. The chain joins TRBV12-5 to TRBJ2-5, with a possible D match to TRBD1 (5 bases). Germline lookup yields CDR1 LGHNT and CDR2 FRNRAP. There are 15 residues in the CDR3. V was pared by 5 bases and J by 2 bases, with 15 bases between. This CDR3 is CASGPGTGPQETQYF. CDR3 nucleotide sequence: TGTGCTAGTGGTCCCGGAACAGGTCCACAAGAGACCCAGTACTTC. The variable domain in full, completed from reference TRBV12-5 and TRBJ2-5, reads DARVTQTPRHKVTEMGQEVTMRCQPILGHNTVFWYRQTMMQGLELLAYFRNRAPLDDSGMPKDRFSAEMPDATLATLKIQPSEPRDSAVYFCASGPGTGPQETQYFGPGTRLLVL.

This clonotype occurred many times. The chain recombines TRBV29-1 with TRBJ1-2; tentatively, D is TRBD1 (5 bases). CDR1 is SQVTM, CDR2 ANQGSEA, per germline. V was trimmed by 7 bases and J by 4 bases, leaving 16 bases between them. The CDR3 has 13 amino acids. The CDR3 DNA is TGCAGCGCCCTACGCAGGGAAGGCTATGGCTACACCTTC. Translating it yields CSALRREGYGYTF.

There are a few counts of this clonotype. The CDR3 sequence: CASSRPLGTGSIAKNIQYF. CDR3 nucleotides: TGTGCCAGCAGCCGCCCCCTAGGGACAGGGAGTATAGCCAAAAACATTCAGTACTTC. The chain joins TRBV7-2 to TRBJ2-4; 9 nucleotides line up with TRBD1. With 5 bases clipped from V and 0 bases from J, the junction kept 14 bases outside the gene matches. Per the germline V gene, CDR1 is SGHTA and CDR2 is FQGNSA. CDR3 length: 19 residues. Full variable domain (outside the CDR3, taken from reference TRBV7-2 and TRBJ2-4): GAGVSQSPSNKVTEKGKDVELRCDPISGHTALYWYRQSLGQGLEFLIYFQGNSAPDKSGLPSDRFSAERTGGSVSTLTIQRTQQEDSAVYLCASSRPLGTGSIAKNIQYFGAGTRLSVL.

This clonotype was seen only a few times. The genes are TRBV5-6 and TRBJ2-7; 9 bases are a match to TRBD2. J lost 2 bases, V lost 5 bases, and 2 bases had no gene match. The germline V gene has CDR1 SGHDT and CDR2 YYEEEE. The CDR3 runs 13 residues. CDR3 protein: CASRRGGPYEQYF. The CDR3 region has the DNA TGTGCCAGCAGGCGGGGGGGGCCCTACGAGCAGTACTTC.